This is a list of T cell receptor beta chains from one sample in a study of low-dose radiotherapy and immunotherapy resistance in tumors. TCRdb re-analysed the reads in MiXCR, keeping a single row per CDR3 protein. This table has 80,000 to 95,000 distinct CDR3 sequences, more than 8.5% appearing once. Sequenced here: PBMCs, sampled before treatment. The receptor set was obtained from a male donor with prostate cancer. The CDR3 runs from the conserved cysteine through the conserved F or W. The order of the fields is clone size, D gene, J gene, V gene, CDR3 protein, CDR3 DNA. A D gene is named only where the DNA matches it firmly. Size is stated for part of the rows, as once, few or many counts, or as a class when the clone is expanded.

clone size: NA
D gene: TRBD1
J gene: TRBJ2-2
V gene: TRBV5-1
CDR3 protein: CASSPDRGTGELFF
CDR3 DNA: TGCGCCAGCAGCCCGGACAGGGGCACCGGGGAGCTGTTTTTT

clone size: many
D gene: TRBD1
J gene: TRBJ1-1
V gene: TRBV4-1
CDR3 protein: CASSREVTGGSEAFF
CDR3 DNA: TGCGCCAGCAGCCGCGAAGTTACAGGGGGCTCTGAAGCTTTCTTT

clone size: many
D gene: TRBD2
J gene: TRBJ2-7
V gene: TRBV7-2
CDR3 protein: CASSLAKRGAYEQYF
CDR3 DNA: TGTGCCAGCAGCCTCGCTAAGCGGGGTGCCTACGAGCAGTACTTC

clone size: NA
D gene: NA
J gene: TRBJ2-1
V gene: TRBV15
CDR3 protein: CATSRGPDNEQFF
CDR3 DNA: TGTGCCACCAGCAGAGGACCAGACAATGAGCAGTTCTTC

clone size: NA
D gene: NA
J gene: TRBJ2-1
V gene: TRBV10-3
CDR3 protein: CAISESGIIGDEQFF
CDR3 DNA: TGTGCCATCAGTGAGTCGGGCATCATCGGGGATGAGCAGTTCTTC

clone size: NA
D gene: TRBD2
J gene: TRBJ2-5
V gene: TRBV28
CDR3 protein: CASSPSRRGREDF
CDR3 DNA: TGTGCCAGCAGTCCAAGTCGCCGGGGGAGGGAAGACTTC

clone size: many
D gene: TRBD2
J gene: TRBJ2-1
V gene: TRBV28
CDR3 protein: CASSAGTSVIGEQFF
CDR3 DNA: TGTGCCAGCAGTGCCGGGACTAGCGTCATTGGTGAGCAGTTCTTC

clone size: NA
D gene: NA
J gene: TRBJ1-1
V gene: TRBV2
CDR3 protein: CASRSYPGTEAFF
CDR3 DNA: TGTGCCAGCAGGAGCTATCCTGGCACTGAAGCTTTCTTT

clone size: few
D gene: NA
J gene: TRBJ1-5
V gene: TRBV27
CDR3 protein: CASSLFGAQRGNQPQHF
CDR3 DNA: TGTGCCAGCAGTTTATTCGGGGCCCAAAGGGGCAATCAGCCCCAGCATTTT

clone size: NA
D gene: NA
J gene: TRBJ2-7
V gene: TRBV4-3
CDR3 protein: CASSQVPGPSYEQYF
CDR3 DNA: TGCGCCAGCAGCCAAGTGCCGGGCCCGAGCTACGAGCAGTACTTC

clone size: few
D gene: TRBD2
J gene: TRBJ2-7
V gene: TRBV27
CDR3 protein: CASTPFSGRFYEQYF
CDR3 DNA: TGTGCCAGCACACCCTTTAGCGGGAGGTTCTACGAGCAGTACTTC

clone size: many
D gene: NA
J gene: TRBJ2-1
V gene: TRBV7-2
CDR3 protein: CASSLGPSQGNEQFF
CDR3 DNA: TGTGCCAGCAGCTTAGGGCCGTCTCAGGGTAATGAGCAGTTCTTC

clone size: many
D gene: TRBD2
J gene: TRBJ2-7
V gene: TRBV6-2/TRBV6-3
CDR3 protein: CASSYKSGEVSFEQYF
CDR3 DNA: TGTGCCAGCAGTTACAAGAGCGGGGAGGTGTCATTTGAGCAGTACTTC

clone size: many
D gene: NA
J gene: TRBJ1-5
V gene: TRBV6-1
CDR3 protein: CASNSLPNSQPQHF
CDR3 DNA: TGTGCCAGCAATAGCTTACCCAACAGCCAGCCCCAGCATTTT

clone size: NA
D gene: TRBD2
J gene: TRBJ2-2
V gene: TRBV14
CDR3 protein: CASSEGGRLAGELFF
CDR3 DNA: TGTGCCAGCAGTGAGGGCGGGAGGCTCGCCGGGGAGCTGTTTTTT

clone size: many
D gene: NA
J gene: TRBJ1-1
V gene: TRBV28
CDR3 protein: CASSPHDRRGTEAFF
CDR3 DNA: TGTGCCAGCAGCCCTCACGACAGGCGAGGGACTGAAGCTTTCTTT

clone size: many
D gene: TRBD1
J gene: TRBJ2-1
V gene: TRBV10-3
CDR3 protein: CAISDRQGQGIEQFF
CDR3 DNA: TGTGCCATCAGTGATCGTCAAGGACAGGGGATTGAGCAGTTCTTC

clone size: many
D gene: NA
J gene: TRBJ2-6
V gene: TRBV29-1
CDR3 protein: CSVEGGPGPLKSGANVLTF
CDR3 DNA: TGCAGCGTTGAAGGCGGACCGGGACCATTAAAGTCTGGGGCCAACGTCCTGACTTTC